The following is a TCR beta chain sequence with its context. In the source study's methods: Quantification of nucleated cells was approximated via reference gene primer amplification. TCRdb's table, derived via immunoSEQ multiplex PCR, lists solely in-frame clones and lacks some. For V, J and clone size, that table is used; D and trimming come from the DNA. The sample includes about 40,000 clones, about 79% of them seen just once. The V gene's germline CDR1 is SGHTA and CDR2 FQGNSA. This CDR3 is built from 13 residues. V gave up 1 base and J gave up 8 bases, with 11 bases separating them. The data originate from a study of blood T cell repertoires in COVID-19. Study details: Acute-phase and convalescent COVID-19 samples originated in the United States, Italy and Spain. In each case, the material was cDNA or gDNA derived from T cells, B-cell-depleted T cells, or PBMCs.

The sequenced material came from peripheral blood. The chain combines TRBV7-2 with TRBJ1-2; D ambiguous. This clonotype originated in a woman aged 60 to 75 with acute or convalescent COVID-19. This CDR3 reads CASSLGQNSGYTF. DNA of the CDR3: TGTGCCAGCAGCTTAGGGCAGAACAGCGGCTACACCTTC.